The 29 T cell receptor beta chains presented below share a single source sample, sequenced in a study of cytomegalovirus exposure and HLA in healthy donors (TCRdb year 2017). The protocol used for the library was the immunoSEQ multiplex PCR assay. For the multiplex PCR, a mixture combining 60 forward primers for TCR Vbeta segments and 13 reverse primers for TCR Jbeta segments was used. The immuneACCESS repertoire file appears here via TCRdb, limited to in-frame rearrangements. These files lack a portion of the clones; in checked studies, under half of the deficit traces to unresolved V genes, and the cause of the others is not known. The table kept for this sample lists about 200,000 clones. The ten largest clonotypes hold roughly 6.7% of the sample. Sequenced material: PBMCs. The receptor set was obtained from a man aged 30 to 45 in good health and CMV-seronegative.

This chain joins TRBV29-1 and TRBJ2-7, with a weak D call TRBD2 (5 bases). V was pared by 5 bases and J by 3 bases, with 11 bases between. Germline V CDR1 and CDR2: SQVTM, ANQGSEA. This CDR3 comprises 12 residues. In DNA, the CDR3 is TGCAGCGTTCTAAGGAGCGGCTACGAGCAGTACTTC. This translates into CSVLRSGYEQYF.

The chain employs TRBV28 and TRBJ1-4; D is possibly TRBD1 (6 bases). Germline V lookup: CDR1 MDHEN, CDR2 SYDVKM. The CDR3 consists of 15 residues. With 5 bases removed from V and 4 bases from J, the gap between germline ends came to 14 bases. The CDR3 reads CASSTEGGGNEKLFF. The CDR3 DNA reads as TGTGCCAGCAGTACTGAAGGGGGGGGTAATGAAAAACTGTTTTTT.

This chain links TRBV19 with TRBJ1-5; the match to TRBD1 covers 9 bases. Losses at the gene ends were 6 bases for V and 2 bases for J; bases not matched to a gene: 5. CDR1 LNHDA and CDR2 SQIVND come from the germline V gene (reference sequence). The CDR3 loop spans 15 amino acids. CDR3 nucleotides: TGTGCCAGTAGCACGACAGGGGGTGGCAATCAGCCCCAGCATTTT. Its translation is CASSTTGGGNQPQHF.

This CDR3 is CASREQGFGADTQYF. The CDR3 bases are TGCGCCAGCAGAGAACAGGGTTTCGGCGCAGATACGCAGTATTTT. The V gene is TRBV5-1, the J gene TRBJ2-3; the D gene is possibly TRBD1 (6 bases). Germline CDR1 reads SGHRS; CDR2 reads YFSETQ. V was shortened by 5 bases and J by 4 bases, with 17 bases between the two germline ends. The CDR3 is 15 residues long.

The chain combines TRBV4-2 with TRBJ2-5; 14 bases fit TRBD2. The CDR3 runs 17 residues. The V and J ends lost 3 bases and 4 bases, in that order; junction bases with no gene match: 7. Germline CDR1 reads LGHNA; CDR2 reads YNFKEQ. The CDR3 sequence: CASSHGTGTSGGETQYF. The CDR3 nucleotides read TGTGCCAGCAGCCACGGTACCGGGACTAGCGGGGGAGAGACCCAGTACTTC.

The CDR3 nucleotides read TGTGCCAGCAGCAATGGGTTCCAGGGGGAAGAGACCCAGTACTTC. Protein sequence: CASSNGFQGEETQYF. The chain uses TRBV7-9 and TRBJ2-5; TRBD1 agrees at 7 bases. The germline CDR1 and CDR2 sequences are SEHNR and FQNEAQ (reference sequence). Germline trimming cut 5 bases from V and 3 bases from J; bases unmatched to any gene: 9. The CDR3 covers 15 residues.

This chain joins TRBV5-1 and TRBJ1-3; no firm D call. V lost 5 bases and J lost 3, with 12 bases in between. The CDR3 consists of 14 residues. Per germline, CDR1 SGHRS and CDR2 YFSETQ. This chain's CDR3 is CASRPDSGGNTIYF. The CDR3 region has the DNA TGCGCCAGCAGGCCCGACTCCGGTGGAAACACCATATATTTT.

V is TRBV5-1 and J is TRBJ1-6; a possible D gene is TRBD1 (6 bases). The CDR3 has 15 amino acids. V was clipped by 0 bases and J by 6 bases, with 10 bases between them. CDR1 is SGHRS and CDR2 is YFSETQ in the germline V gene. DNA of the CDR3: TGCGCCAGCAGCTTGGAACAGGGAGCTAATTCACCCCTCCACTTT. It encodes CASSLEQGANSPLHF. Full variable domain (outside the CDR3, taken from reference TRBV5-1 and TRBJ1-6): KAGVTQTPRYLIKTRGQQVTLSCSPISGHRSVSWYQQTPGQGLQFLFEYFSETQRNKGNFPGRFSGRQFSNSRSEMNVSTLELGDSALYLCASSLEQGANSPLHFGNGTRLTVT.

The chain links TRBV30 to TRBJ2-1, with TRBD2 as a possible D gene (6 bases). The V gene lost 3 bases and the J gene lost 4 bases, with 10 bases spanning the gap. The CDR3 contains 13 residues. Germline V gives CDR1 GTSNPN, CDR2 SVGIG (reference sequence). CDR3 amino acids: CAWSAGTYNEQFF. The CDR3 coding sequence is TGTGCCTGGAGCGCCGGGACTTACAATGAGCAGTTCTTC.

The chain is built from TRBV4-3 and TRBJ1-3; D is perhaps TRBD1 (5 bases). The CDR3 extends over 17 amino acids. V dropped 0 bases and J dropped 2 bases, with 14 bases sitting between them. Germline CDR1 LGHNA, CDR2 YSLEER. The CDR3 spells CASSQEPQGNAGNTIYF. In DNA form, the CDR3 reads TGCGCCAGCAGCCAAGAACCCCAGGGAAACGCTGGAAACACCATATATTTT.

The V and J genes are TRBV4-1 and TRBJ1-1; a possible D gene is TRBD1 (6 bases). The germline V and J ends were trimmed by 3 bases and 11 bases, with 22 bases remaining between them. Germline V gene sequence: CDR1 MGHRA, CDR2 YSYEKL. This CDR3 contains 15 residues. CDR3 in DNA: TGCGCCAGCAGCCATAAAGATGAGCCCGGGACAAGGGCTTTCTTT. Translated, it gives CASSHKDEPGTRAFF.

To note about this clone: At one end the junction does not follow the germline gene, possibly because of a read error. The same CDR3 arises from other DNA sequences in this sample as well. The chain carries TRBV2 and TRBJ2-4; D uncertain. Germline CDR1 is SNHLY and CDR2 is FYNNEI. The CDR3 sequence is 14 residues long. The CDR3 nucleotides are TGTGCCAGTAGTGATGAACTAGCCAAAAACATTCAGTACTTC. Translation: CASSDELAKNIQYF.

The gene calls are TRBV5-1 and TRBJ2-5, with unresolved D. CDR1 and CDR2 (germline): SGHRS, YFSETQ. With 0 bases removed from V and 5 bases from J, the gap between germline ends came to 8 bases. CDR3 length: 13 residues. The CDR3 here is CASSLAQVETQYF. The CDR3 DNA reads TGCGCCAGCAGCTTGGCGCAGGTTGAGACCCAGTACTTC.

This rearrangement joins TRBV19 to TRBJ2-3; 12 bases fit TRBD2. CDR3 size: 17 residues. CDR1 is LNHDA, CDR2 SQIVND, per germline (reference sequence). J lost 1 base, V lost 4 bases, and 6 bases had no gene match. The CDR3 DNA reads as TGTGCCAGTAGTACCTGGACTAGCGGGATTGGCACAGATACGCAGTATTTT. This sequence encodes CASSTWTSGIGTDTQYF.

The chain recombines TRBV6-4 with TRBJ2-2, with a tentative D call TRBD1 (6 bases). Germline-derived CDR1 and CDR2 are MRHNA and SNTAGT. This CDR3 region has 15 residues. V shed 5 bases and J shed 4 bases, with 14 bases lying between them. This CDR3 reads CASSFDSTGTGELFF. In nucleotides, the CDR3 is TGTGCCAGCAGTTTTGATTCGACAGGCACCGGGGAGCTGTTTTTT.

The chain is built from TRBV15 and TRBJ2-7, with D tentatively TRBD2 (5 bases). The CDR3 length is 16 residues. CDR1 and CDR2 (germline): LNHNV, YYDKDF (reference sequence). V lost 3 bases and J 1 base, leaving 16 bases between the germline ends. The CDR3 spells CATSSGLREWSYEQYF. CDR3 sequence (DNA): TGTGCCACCAGCAGCGGGCTTAGGGAGTGGTCCTACGAGCAGTACTTC.

V usage is TRBV7-2 and J usage is TRBJ2-7; D is possibly TRBD1 (6 bases). The CDR3 length is 15 residues. Germline V gene lookup returns CDR1 SGHTA and CDR2 FQGNSA. Trimming pared 2 bases from V and 2 bases from J, leaving 13 bases between. The CDR3 loop reads CASSLSQGQPYEQYF. CDR3 nucleotide sequence: TGTGCCAGCAGCTTATCCCAGGGGCAGCCCTACGAGCAGTACTTC.

V gene TRBV28 combines with J gene TRBJ1-2; 9 nucleotides align to TRBD1. CDR1 MDHEN and CDR2 SYDVKM come from the germline V gene. V lost 1 base, J lost 8 bases, and 8 bases stayed unmatched. The CDR3 is 15 residues long. The CDR3 nucleotides are TGTGCCAGCAGTTTATCCCTCGACAGGGGGGAGGGCTACACCTTC. Its translation is CASSLSLDRGEGYTF.

V and J are TRBV28 and TRBJ1-4, with a tentative D call TRBD1 (5 bases). V lost 6 bases and J lost 4, with 15 bases in between. The CDR3 spans 15 residues. Germline V lookup: CDR1 MDHEN, CDR2 SYDVKM. Here the CDR3 DNA reads TGTGCCAGCAGCCCCTTTGGAGGGGTTAATGAAAAACTGTTTTTT. Its translation is CASSPFGGVNEKLFF. Using reference TRBV28 and TRBJ1-4 for the parts outside the CDR3, the full variable domain is DVKVTQSSRYLVKRTGEKVFLECVQDMDHENMFWYRQDPGLGLRLIYFSYDVKMKEKGDIPEGYSVSREKKERFSLILESASTNQTSMYLCASSPFGGVNEKLFFGSGTQLSVL.

This rearrangement joins TRBV7-9 to TRBJ1-6; TRBD1 matches at 7 bases. CDR1 SEHNR and CDR2 FQNEAQ come from the germline V gene (reference sequence). The CDR3 is 18 residues long. V shed 5 bases, J shed 7 bases, and the junction held 17 bases outside the gene matches. CDR3 protein: CASSPLGQAGLLNSPLHF. CDR3 coding DNA: TGTGCCAGCAGCCCTCTCGGACAGGCCGGGCTGTTGAATTCACCCCTCCACTTT. The variable domain in full, with the rest retrieved from reference TRBV7-9 and TRBJ1-6, is DTGVSQNPRHKITKRGQNVTFRCDPISEHNRLYWYRQTLGQGPEFLTYFQNEAQLEKSRLLSDRFSAERPKGSFSTLEIQRTEQGDSAMYLCASSPLGQAGLLNSPLHFGNGTRLTVT.

In the case of this clone: Other nucleotide sequences in the sample specify the same CDR3. This chain uses TRBV19 with TRBJ1-2, with a tentative D call TRBD1 (5 bases). Germline assignment: CDR1 LNHDA and CDR2 SQIVND (reference sequence). The ends were cut back, 3 bases at V and 2 bases at J, with 7 bases in the middle. This CDR3 is built from 13 residues. The CDR3 loop reads CASSIGGNYGYTF. The CDR3 DNA follows: TGTGCCAGTAGTATCGGGGGAAACTATGGCTACACCTTC.

The chain recombines TRBV2 with TRBJ2-7; 8 nucleotides match TRBD2. Germline V gene data show CDR1 as SNHLY and CDR2 as FYNNEI. The CDR3 consists of 14 residues. The V gene end was trimmed by 10 bases and the J gene end by 4 bases; junction bases not matched to a gene: 12. The chain's CDR3 is CATKLPGLDYEQYF. The CDR3, as DNA: TGTGCCACCAAGCTTCCGGGACTAGATTACGAGCAGTACTTC.

The chain uses TRBV30 and TRBJ1-5; unclear D gene. With 3 bases removed from V and 6 bases from J, the gap between germline ends came to 12 bases. The CDR3 contains 13 residues. Germline V gene sequence: CDR1 GTSNPN, CDR2 SVGIG (reference sequence). CDR3 residues: CAWSGSLVQPQHF. CDR3 DNA sequence: TGTGCCTGGAGCGGATCCCTAGTTCAGCCCCAGCATTTT.

V is TRBV6-1 and J is TRBJ1-4; 8 bases are shared with TRBD1. CDR3 length: 13 residues. Germline V lookup: CDR1 MNHNS, CDR2 SASEGT. Trimming at V came to 11 bases and at J to 7 bases, leaving 9 bases not matched to a gene. The CDR3 sequence: CAGNRGWSEKLFF. CDR3 sequence (DNA): TGTGCCGGAAACAGGGGGTGGTCTGAAAAACTGTTTTTT.

The genes are TRBV5-4 and TRBJ2-7; 9 bases line up with TRBD1. The V and J ends lost 0 bases and 7 bases, in that order; junction bases with no gene match: 5. This CDR3 is built from 14 residues. Germline CDR1 SGHNT, CDR2 YYREEE (reference sequence). CDR3 nucleotides: TGTGCCAGCAGCTTGGGACAGGGGGTAGGTGAGCAGTACTTC. It encodes CASSLGQGVGEQYF.

The V call is TRBV23-1, the J call TRBJ1-3, with D possibly matching TRBD1 (5 bases). TRBV23-1 is an open reading frame, and its role is uncertain. V gave up 8 bases and J gave up 7 bases, with 21 bases separating them. The CDR3 has 15 amino acids. Here the CDR3 reads CASGGGRRGGNTIYF. In DNA form, the CDR3 reads TGCGCCAGCGGGGGGGGACGGAGGGGAGGGAACACCATATATTTT.

The gene calls are TRBV6-1 and TRBJ1-4, with 8 bases lining up with TRBD1. Germline V CDR1 and CDR2: MNHNS, SASEGT. The CDR3 consists of 16 residues. After removal of 4 bases from V and 2 bases from J, the junction contained 6 bases not matched to a gene. CDR3 DNA sequence: TGTGCCAGCAGTGGAGCTCAGGGGGCTACTAATGAAAAACTGTTTTTT. Residues: CASSGAQGATNEKLFF.

J is TRBJ2-5 and V is TRBV4-1, with 12 bases identical to TRBD1. The CDR3 totals 19 residues. Germline V gene sequence: CDR1 MGHRA, CDR2 YSYEKL. V was pared by 5 bases and J by 2 bases, with 15 bases of the junction left unmatched. The CDR3 sequence is CASSWSNGGDRGHQETQYF. In DNA form, the CDR3 reads TGCGCCAGCAGCTGGAGCAACGGGGGGGACAGGGGGCATCAAGAGACCCAGTACTTC.

This rearrangement joins TRBV10-3 to TRBJ1-5; TRBD1 might be the D (5 bases). This CDR3 is 13 amino acids long. With 4 bases removed from V and 2 bases from J, the gap between germline ends came to 6 bases. The germline CDR1 and CDR2 sequences are ENHRY and SYGVKD. In nucleotides, the CDR3 is TGTGCCATCAGTGCGGGGGGCAATCAGCCCCAGCATTTT. Protein: CAISAGGNQPQHF.